This record looks at one T cell receptor (beta chain) sequence and its context. This entry comes from a study of blood T cell repertoires in COVID-19. Study-level information: COVID-19 samples, acute and convalescent, were from the United States, Italy and Spain. T cells, B-cell-depleted T cells, or PBMCs provided the cDNA or gDNA that served as material.

As processed by the authors: Using reference gene primer amplification, nucleated cell counts were estimated. Clones were read by immunoSEQ multiplex PCR, and TCRdb kept only the in-frame ones, dropping some. That table gives V, J and clone size, and the DNA gave D and trimming. Of 95,000 to 150,000 clones in the sample, 65% to 85% were seen once. The CDR3 covers 16 residues. V is TRBV21-1 and J is TRBJ1-2. TRBV21-1 is a documented pseudogene. The source material was peripheral blood. This TCR was sampled from a woman in her 70s with acute or convalescent COVID-19. CDR3 nucleotide sequence: TGTGCCAGCAGCAAAAGGAGGGAATCGGGGAGCTATGGCTACACCTTC. This encodes CASSKRRESGSYGYTF.